This is a list of T cell receptor beta chains from one sample in a study of shared clonotypes between healthy human individuals. Sequenced by immunoSEQ multiplex PCR; TCRdb stores in-frame clones only, minus some. The profile covers around 940,000 clones, with over 60% appearing a single time and about 1.5% taken by the ten largest. The sample comprised memory CD4+ T cells sorted from blood. These receptor sequences come from a man aged 18-30 years in good health. CDR3s include the opening cysteine and the closing phenylalanine or tryptophan. The D gene is left open where the match is weak.

NA	14	TRBV6-4	CASSGIQGGSPLHF
TRBD1	16	TRBV4-3	CASSQVRTGGTDTQYF
TRBD2	17	TRBV5-1	CASSLATGAGAGDTQYF
NA	17	TRBV7-9	CASSLLWGPIRDSEQYF
NA	18	TRBV5-1	CASSPGTGYLANTGELFF
NA	12	TRBV27	CASNDPDNEQFF
NA	13	TRBV19	CASSIRNNEKLFF
NA	13	TRBV2	CASSDGEELDYTF
TRBD1	13	TRBV5-8	CASSRDRGTGYTF
NA	15	TRBV5-8	CASSLAGSGNQPQHF
NA	15	TRBV5-4	CASSLMDRDYYGYTF
TRBD2	16	TRBV6-6	CASSYPGTSGTGELFF
TRBD1	16	TRBV5-1	CASIQGAGTSYNEQFF
NA	14	TRBV5-1	CASSSDVATDTQYF
NA	15	TRBV6-5	CASSRQASSGNTIYF
TRBD2	16	TRBV27	CASSWGAGGVGDTQYF
NA	12	TRBV27	CASHTWENEAFF
TRBD2	15	TRBV19	CASSIGLAGVNTQYF
NA	13	TRBV5-1	CASSSTQGNTIYF
TRBD1	15	TRBV11-3	CASSPDRGTGNTIYF
NA	15	TRBV9	CASSVSPQSTDTQYF
NA	15	TRBV30	CAWSVGRRATGELFF
NA	13	TRBV5-4	CASSLGTPGGQFF
NA	15	TRBV10-3	CAISDRGQYNSPLHF
TRBD1	14	TRBV7-2	CASGGQGNSYEQYF
NA	13	TRBV7-2	CASSVVSSTEAFF
NA	16	TRBV5-1	CASSNGGQLTTGELFF
TRBD1	17	TRBV5-1	CASSRSGTGGKNTEAFF
NA	11	TRBV20-1	CSARWADTQYF
TRBD2	15	TRBV27	CASSLTSGGYDEQFF
TRBD1	14	TRBV5-1	CASSDGTANQPQHF
NA	16	TRBV5-1	CASSTSTGGGTDTQYF
NA	15	TRBV6-5	CASSSDPNPTYEQYF
NA	16	TRBV4-1	CASTEDSPTKNSPLHF
TRBD1	16	TRBV7-9	CASSSAGQNYNSPLHF
NA	14	TRBV29-1	CSVVKSSGANVLTF
TRBD1	15	TRBV6-5	CASTARGLGADTQYF
TRBD1	14	TRBV14	CASSPGTGTYEQYF
NA	11	TRBV29-1	CSVGDPRQLFF
TRBD1	14	TRBV11-2	CASSPTGLSYGYTF
NA	14	TRBV28	CASSFGVPGEKLFF
NA	16	TRBV5-1	CASSPGVGGIKNIQYF
TRBD1	14	TRBV5-1	CASSLGQIRDRQFF
NA	14	TRBV6-1	CASRGGGMNTEAFF
NA	14	TRBV5-6	CASSLGYLNTEAFF
TRBD1	15	TRBV5-1	CASSLAGTGVYEQYF
NA	13	TRBV18	CASSPGQYNEQFF
NA	14	TRBV28	CASSRGTPPLEQYF
NA	18	TRBV21-1	CASGPLGQTDTYNSPLHF
NA	17	TRBV4-1	CASSQWGLMIGTDTQYF
NA	15	TRBV11-2	CASSFFEGTYSPLHF
TRBD1	15	TRBV7-2	CASSLVGTAHNEQFF
NA	14	TRBV30	CAWSGRTGGEKLFF
NA	14	TRBV7-2	CAGTNQGDTGELFF